This entry lists 28 T cell receptor beta chains sequenced from one sample in a study of blood T cells in healthy people across ages. Then a second PCR, running roughly 6 to 11 cycles, was carried out with a sample-barcoded 5' primer and a J-beta primer mix. MiXCR, applied by TCRdb to the 5' RACE reads, yields one record per CDR3 protein. The sample yields around 970,000 distinct CDR3 sequences, roughly 51% seen once. The specimen was blood. Receptors originate from a woman in her fifties or sixties in good health.

V usage is TRBV28 and J usage is TRBJ2-7; weak D call: TRBD1 (5 bases). Trimming shortened V by 2 bases and J by 2 bases, and 13 bases separated the two germline ends. This CDR3 comprises 15 residues. The germline gives CDR1 MDHEN, CDR2 SYDVKM. CDR3 sequence reads: CASSLGVRAPYEQYF. The CDR3 DNA reads TGTGCCAGCAGTTTAGGGGTCAGGGCTCCCTACGAGCAGTACTTC.

J is TRBJ2-7 and V is TRBV20-1; D is perhaps TRBD1 (6 bases). Trimming took off 3 bases at V and 4 bases at J, with 16 bases between the two ends. Per the germline V gene, CDR1 is DFQATT and CDR2 is SNEGSKA (reference sequence). CDR3 length: 14 residues. The CDR3 protein is CSARGGGHRYEQYF. The CDR3 DNA is TGCAGTGCTAGGGGTGGGGGACACCGATACGAGCAGTACTTC.

This chain connects TRBV7-9 to TRBJ2-5; D possibly corresponds to TRBD1 (6 bases). V dropped 2 bases and J dropped 7 bases, with 17 bases sitting between them. This CDR3 contains 15 residues. The V gene's germline CDR1 is SEHNR and CDR2 FQNEAQ (reference sequence). Here the CDR3 reads CASSLSQGPQSTQYF. CDR3 nucleotides: TGTGCCAGCAGCTTATCACAGGGACCCCAATCGACCCAGTACTTC.

V is TRBV10-2 and J is TRBJ1-2; D is unresolved. CDR3 length: 12 amino acids. Germline CDR1 is WSHSY and CDR2 is SAAADI. V was trimmed by 4 bases and J by 6 bases, leaving 9 bases between them. CDR3 nucleotides: TGCGCCAGCAGTGTGGCCGCGGATGGCTACACCTTC. Protein sequence: CASSVAADGYTF.

This sequence joins TRBV2 and TRBJ1-6; D is unclear. This CDR3 region has 13 residues. Germline CDR1 and CDR2: SNHLY and FYNNEI. V was shortened by 0 bases and J by 7 bases, with 4 bases between the two germline ends. The CDR3 spells CASSEARNSPLHF. CDR3 nucleotide sequence: TGTGCCAGCAGTGAAGCCCGGAATTCACCCCTCCACTTT.

Regarding this clonotype: The germline gene is not matched at one end of the junction; a read error may be the cause. The chain has TRBV6-2 or TRBV6-3 and TRBJ2-7; 8 nucleotides line up with TRBD2. CDR1 is MNHEY and CDR2 is SVGEGT in the germline V gene. This CDR3 has 16 residues. The CDR3 bases are TGTGTCAGCAGTTACCGGGCGGCTAGCGGGCCCTACGAGCAGTACTTC. This gives the protein CVSSYRAASGPYEQYF.

Concerning this clonotype itself: Relative to the germline gene, one junction end is altered; a read error may explain this. This chain joins TRBV28 and TRBJ2-7, with TRBD1 identical over 7 bases. From germline, CDR1 is MDHEN and CDR2 SYDVKM. The CDR3 contains 14 residues. The CDR3 DNA reads TGTGCCTGCAGTTTAGGACAGGCACGGGGTGAGCAGTACTTC. Encoded protein: CACSLGQARGEQYF. Drawing the rest from reference TRBV28 and TRBJ2-7, the complete variable domain is DVKVTQSSRYLVKRTGEKVFLECVQDMDHENMFWYRQDPGLGLRLIYFSYDVKMKEKGDIPEGYSVSREKKERFSLILESASTNQTSMYLCACSLGQARGEQYFGPGTRLTVT.

The rearrangement links TRBV6-4 to TRBJ2-7; no reliable D call. This CDR3 region has 13 residues. The V gene lost 0 bases and the J gene lost 6 bases, with 9 bases spanning the gap. The germline gives CDR1 MRHNA, CDR2 SNTAGT. CDR3 DNA sequence: TGTGCCAGCAGTGACTCGACCACGGGCGAGCAGTACTTC. Residues: CASSDSTTGEQYF.

This clonotype is a singleton in its sample. The CDR3: CASSYRPDRAMNTEAFF. CDR3 DNA sequence: TGTGCCAGCAGTTACCGACCGGACAGGGCTATGAACACTGAAGCTTTCTTT. This rearrangement joins TRBV6-2 or TRBV6-3 to TRBJ1-1, with TRBD1 identical over 8 bases. CDR3 length: 17 amino acids. Per the germline V gene, CDR1 is MNHEY and CDR2 is SVGEGT. The trim removed 2 bases at V and 0 bases at J, leaving 8 bases unmatched.

The rearrangement uses TRBV18 and TRBJ1-1; D ambiguous. CDR3 length: 16 residues. Germline lookup yields CDR1 KGHSH and CDR2 LQKENI. V was shortened by 6 bases and J by 2 bases, with 19 bases between the two germline ends. CDR3 nucleotides: TGTGCCAGCTCTAGTGGAACGCTACAACTAAACACTGAAGCTTTCTTT. Protein: CASSSGTLQLNTEAFF.

The chain uses TRBV20-1 and TRBJ2-1; 7 bases map to TRBD1. The V segment lost 0 bases and the J segment 13 bases; nucleotides outside the gene matches: 12. The CDR3 consists of 14 residues. The germline V gene encodes CDR1 DFQATT and CDR2 SNEGSKA (reference sequence). The CDR3 region has the DNA TGCAGTGCTAGAGACACCACAGGGGAAGAGACCCAGTTCTTC. It translates to CSARDTTGEETQFF.

A single count supports this clonotype. The CDR3 DNA follows: TGTGCCAGCAGCTTTTGGACAGGGTCGGGCGAGCAGTACTTC. As protein: CASSFWTGSGEQYF. The rearrangement joins TRBV7-8 to TRBJ2-7, with TRBD1 identical over 8 bases. Per germline, CDR1 SGHVS and CDR2 FQNEAQ. The CDR3 is made up of 14 amino acids. J was trimmed by 6 bases and V by 3 bases; bases with no gene match: 7.

The chain couples TRBV20-1 to TRBJ2-3, with 16 bases matching TRBD2. The J segment lost 4 bases and the V segment lost 3 bases, leaving 4 bases of the junction unmatched. The CDR3 runs 16 residues. Germline V gene data show CDR1 as DFQATT and CDR2 as SNEGSKA (reference sequence). The CDR3 region has the DNA TGCAGTGCTAGTTGGGGACTAGCGGGAGGGCCAGATACGCAGTATTTT. Its protein product is CSASWGLAGGPDTQYF.

This rearrangement joins TRBV12-3 or TRBV12-4 to TRBJ2-5; D not certain. V dropped 4 bases and J dropped 0 bases, with 6 bases sitting between them. The CDR3 is 13 residues long. Written as DNA, the CDR3 is TGTGCCAGCAGTTCCCCACACCAAGAGACCCAGTACTTC. The encoded protein is CASSSPHQETQYF.

This clonotype appeared a few times. The chain is built from TRBV5-1 and TRBJ2-1, with no clear D. This CDR3 spans 15 amino acids. The germline V gene encodes CDR1 SGHRS and CDR2 YFSETQ. V was shortened by 6 bases and J by 9 bases, with 22 bases between the two germline ends. The CDR3 sequence: CASNPVEGSNSEQFF. Here the CDR3 DNA reads TGCGCCAGCAACCCCGTCGAAGGGTCCAATAGTGAGCAGTTCTTC. The variable domain in full, completed from reference TRBV5-1 and TRBJ2-1, reads KAGVTQTPRYLIKTRGQQVTLSCSPISGHRSVSWYQQTPGQGLQFLFEYFSETQRNKGNFPGRFSGRQFSNSRSEMNVSTLELGDSALYLCASNPVEGSNSEQFFGPGTRLTVL.

This clonotype was recorded a few times. The genes are TRBV7-3 and TRBJ2-3; D may be TRBD2 (6 bases). The germline gives CDR1 SGHTA, CDR2 FQGTGA. The CDR3 loop spans 15 amino acids. The V and J ends lost 3 bases and 0 bases respectively, with 10 bases between them. As DNA, the CDR3 is TGTGCCAGCAGCTTGACGGGACTGAGCACAGATACGCAGTATTTT. This translates into CASSLTGLSTDTQYF.

The table lists this clonotype with a few counts. This chain joins TRBV2 and TRBJ2-2; D unclear. Germline loops: CDR1 SNHLY, CDR2 FYNNEI. V lost 5 bases, J lost 3 bases, and 7 bases lay in between. The CDR3 length is 13 residues. The CDR3 region is CASSYTDTGELFF. Written as DNA, the CDR3 is TGTGCCAGCAGTTACACGGACACCGGGGAGCTGTTTTTT.

This clonotype was seen only once. The chain recombines TRBV7-6 with TRBJ2-3; D uncertain. This CDR3 has 14 amino acids. Per the germline V gene, CDR1 is SGHVS and CDR2 is FNYEAQ. Between the trimmed V and J ends, which lost 5 bases and 6 bases, there was a span of 15 bases. CDR3 in amino acids: CASSVVQLGDTQYF. The CDR3 nucleotides are TGTGCCAGCAGCGTAGTCCAGTTGGGGGATACGCAGTATTTT.

The rearrangement joins TRBV10-3 to TRBJ1-6; no reliable D call. Germline V gene sequence: CDR1 ENHRY, CDR2 SYGVKD. The CDR3 contains 12 residues. V gave up 0 bases and J gave up 10 bases, with 4 bases separating them. CDR3 nucleotide sequence: TGTGCCATCAGTGAGTCCGAGTCACCCCTCCACTTT. Protein: CAISESESPLHF.

V and J are TRBV6-5 and TRBJ2-5, with 12 bases aligning to TRBD2. J gave up 5 bases and V 5 bases, and 6 bases lay outside the gene matches. Germline V gives CDR1 MNHEY, CDR2 SVGAGI. The CDR3 spans 15 residues. For the CDR3, the DNA is TGTGCCAGCAGTCCACGACTAGCGGGAGAGGAGACCCAGTACTTC. It translates to CASSPRLAGEETQYF.

This clonotype has at least ten counts. V is TRBV4-1 and J is TRBJ2-7, with D possibly matching TRBD2 (6 bases). The germline gives CDR1 MGHRA, CDR2 YSYEKL. There are 16 residues in the CDR3. V dropped 1 base and J dropped 0 bases, with 13 bases sitting between them. The CDR3 reads CASSQGVPGVSYEQYF. CDR3 DNA: TGCGCCAGCAGCCAAGGCGTACCGGGGGTCTCCTACGAGCAGTACTTC.

This clonotype was counted once. V gene TRBV11-2 combines with J gene TRBJ2-2, with 10 bases fitting TRBD2. The length of the CDR3 is 12 residues. CDR1 is SGHAT and CDR2 is FQNNGV in the germline V gene. V lost 3 bases, J lost 16 bases, and 5 bases stayed unmatched. The DNA for the CDR3 is TGTGCCAGCAGCTTTCCTAGCGGGAGTGCGTTTTTT. This codes for CASSFPSGSAFF.

The chain has TRBV20-1 and TRBJ2-4; the D is unclear. The CDR3 covers 13 residues. The germline gives CDR1 DFQATT, CDR2 SNEGSKA (reference sequence). V lost 4 bases, J lost 0 bases, and 7 bases lay in between. CDR3 in DNA: TGCAGTGCTATGACTGGAGCCAAAAACATTCAGTACTTC. Its translation is CSAMTGAKNIQYF.

This chain connects TRBV3-1 to TRBJ2-1; a weak D match, TRBD2 (6 bases). The DNA end is more similar to TRBJ2-7, so the J call may be wrong. Germline V gives CDR1 LGHDT, CDR2 YNNKEL (reference sequence). The CDR3 sequence is 14 residues long. The CDR3 region has the DNA TGTGCCAGCAGCCGCGAACTAGCCGGCAATGAGCAGTACTTC. Translating gives CASSRELAGNEQYF.

About this clonotype itself: Mismatch with germline at one junction end may stem from a read error. The chain is built from TRBV20-1 and TRBJ2-1, with D perhaps matching TRBD1 (6 bases). The CDR3 extends over 13 amino acids. Germline assignment: CDR1 DFQATT and CDR2 SNEGSKA (reference sequence). CDR3 DNA sequence: TGCAGTGCGAGAGCACAGGGCTACAATGAGCAGTTCTTC. This codes for CSARAQGYNEQFF.

This sequence joins TRBV7-8 and TRBJ1-2; TRBD1 agrees at 8 bases. Germline V CDR1 and CDR2: SGHVS, FQNEAQ. V gave up 3 bases and J gave up 5 bases; unmatched junction bases: 5. CDR3 length equals 14 residues. The CDR3 is CASSLFQGAYGYTF. As DNA, the CDR3 is TGTGCCAGCAGCTTGTTCCAGGGGGCTTATGGCTACACCTTC.

CDR3 sequence: CASSRDLDTQYF. The CDR3 DNA follows: TGTGCCAGCAGCCGCGACCTGGATACGCAGTATTTT. The chain combines TRBV3-1 with TRBJ2-3; D not certain. The CDR3 loop spans 12 amino acids. Trimming cost V 4 bases and J 6 bases, with 8 bases left between them. Germline values: CDR1 LGHDT, CDR2 YNNKEL (reference sequence).

This clonotype was seen once. The chain recombines TRBV20-1 with TRBJ2-3; D remains unclear. Per the germline V gene, CDR1 is DFQATT and CDR2 is SNEGSKA (reference sequence). CDR3 size: 13 residues. V was pared by 1 base and J by 5 bases, with 10 bases between. In DNA, the CDR3 is TGCAGTGCTAGAGGCGGTATAATAGATACGCAGTATTTT. It yields the protein CSARGGIIDTQYF.